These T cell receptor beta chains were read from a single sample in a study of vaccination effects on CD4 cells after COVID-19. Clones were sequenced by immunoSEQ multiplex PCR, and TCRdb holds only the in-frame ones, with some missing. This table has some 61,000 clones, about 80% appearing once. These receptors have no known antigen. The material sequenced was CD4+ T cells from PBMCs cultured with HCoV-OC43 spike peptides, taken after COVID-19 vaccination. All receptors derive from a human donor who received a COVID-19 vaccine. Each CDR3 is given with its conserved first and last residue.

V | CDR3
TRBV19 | CASKFGTGRYQPQHF
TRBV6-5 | CASSWDRHSGNTIYF
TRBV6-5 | CASRRDSYGYTF
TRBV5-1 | CASSSFVPGTYNEQFF
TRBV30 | CAWSKVSGANVLTF
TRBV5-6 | CAGSLTYPNSPLHF
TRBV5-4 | CASSRQGNGYTF
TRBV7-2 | CANKRGNTGELFF
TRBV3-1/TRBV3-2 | CASSQGFRNTEAFF
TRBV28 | CASSRPFYGTSPLHF
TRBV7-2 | CASSLSVKGGETQYF
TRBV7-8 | CASSGNQGQETQYF
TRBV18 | CASSPTADQPQHF
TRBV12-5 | CASGLGYRAEGYTF
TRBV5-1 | CASSDGTGLTDTQYF
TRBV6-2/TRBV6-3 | CASSRGRGYTF
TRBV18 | CASSGDRADTEAFF
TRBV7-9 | CASSLRGTRIGELFF
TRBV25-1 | CASSDQRGLRTDTQYF
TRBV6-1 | CASSEAIWAGGNEKLFF
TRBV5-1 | CASSSGQGGTDTQYF
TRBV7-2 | CASSLAKAGVQETQYF
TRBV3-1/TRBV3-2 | CASSQDRGQGSTEAFF